The T cell receptor (beta chain) described here comes from a study of long-term antiretroviral therapy in people with HIV. With survey level as its setting, the immunoSEQ assay was v3.0. The repertoire was sequenced with immunoSEQ multiplex PCR; TCRdb's copy has only in-frame clones and lacks some. The sample comprises roughly 17,000 clones, about 81% of which are singletons, and roughly 9.5% rests with the top ten. CDR3 length: 14 residues. V gave up 0 bases and J gave up 5 bases, with 11 bases separating them. CDR1 ENHRY and CDR2 SYGVKD come from the germline V gene. There are a few counts of this clone.

This receptor was taken from a man between 18 and 29 years old with HIV. The chain is built from TRBV10-3 and TRBJ2-7; a possible D gene is TRBD1 (5 bases). This specimen was unsorted PBMCs, taken 0.3 years after starting antiretroviral therapy. The CDR3 DNA is TGTGCCATCAGTGAGTCGAGGCAGGGCCACGAGCAGTACGTC. Protein product: CAISESRQGHEQYV.